The clone carrying this T cell receptor (beta chain) was picked up a small number of times. 13 Jbeta primers and 60 Vbeta primers were used for the PCR. Using immunoSEQ multiplex PCR, the repertoire was profiled, and TCRdb retains in-frame clones only, with some absent. The table includes 80,000 to 95,000 clones, 70% to 80% detected once. The data originate from a study of cytomegalovirus exposure and HLA in healthy donors. The TCR was taken from a woman aged 35 to 49 in good health and CMV-seropositive. The sequenced sample was PBMCs.

Here the CDR3 reads CASSEGGRSLLIANEQYF. The CDR3 DNA sequence: TGTGCCAGCAGTGAAGGAGGCCGGTCGCTCCTCATAGCCAACGAGCAGTACTTC. The rearrangement links TRBV6-1 to TRBJ2-7; D uncertain. The germline V gene has CDR1 MNHNS and CDR2 SASEGT. There are 18 residues in the CDR3. Deletions cut 1 base from V and 5 bases from J, with 24 bases between.